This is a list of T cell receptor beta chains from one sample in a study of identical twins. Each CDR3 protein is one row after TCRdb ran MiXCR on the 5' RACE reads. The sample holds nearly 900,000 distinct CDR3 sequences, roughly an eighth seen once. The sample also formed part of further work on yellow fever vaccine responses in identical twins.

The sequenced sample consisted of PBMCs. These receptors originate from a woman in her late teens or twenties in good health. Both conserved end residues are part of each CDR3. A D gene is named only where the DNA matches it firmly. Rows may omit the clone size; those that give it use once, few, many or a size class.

cdr3_aa: CSAWTSGARDTQYF
cdr3_nt: TGCAGTGCTTGGACTAGCGGGGCACGGGATACGCAGTATTTT
j_call: TRBJ2-3
clone_size: .
v_call: TRBV20-1
d_call: TRBD2

cdr3_aa: CASSLGTGSYGNTIYF
cdr3_nt: TGTGCCAGCAGCCTCGGGACAGGGTCGTATGGAAACACCATATATTTT
j_call: TRBJ1-3
clone_size: few
v_call: TRBV7-9
d_call: TRBD1

cdr3_aa: CASSPPLGASYEQYF
cdr3_nt: TGTGCCAGCTCACCACCGTTGGGGGCCTCCTACGAGCAGTACTTC
j_call: TRBJ2-7
clone_size: .
v_call: TRBV18
d_call: .

cdr3_aa: CSVDRVQETQYF
cdr3_nt: TGCAGCGTCGACAGGGTCCAAGAGACCCAGTACTTC
j_call: TRBJ2-5
clone_size: few
v_call: TRBV29-1
d_call: TRBD1

cdr3_aa: CASSPASLQTDTQYF
cdr3_nt: TGTGCCAGCAGTCCCGCTTCCCTGCAAACAGATACGCAGTATTTT
j_call: TRBJ2-3
clone_size: .
v_call: TRBV27
d_call: .

cdr3_aa: CASSEGRGQYYGYTF
cdr3_nt: TGTGCCAGCAGTGAAGGCAGGGGACAGTACTATGGCTACACCTTC
j_call: TRBJ1-2
clone_size: few
v_call: TRBV6-1
d_call: TRBD1

cdr3_aa: CASSARNEQFF
cdr3_nt: TGTGCCAGCAGTGCCCGCAATGAGCAGTTCTTC
j_call: TRBJ2-1
clone_size: many
v_call: TRBV28
d_call: .

cdr3_aa: CASSQDTGFGYNEQFF
cdr3_nt: TGTGCCAGCAGCCAAGATACAGGGTTCGGGTACAATGAGCAGTTCTTC
j_call: TRBJ2-1
clone_size: few
v_call: TRBV4-2
d_call: .

cdr3_aa: CASSQDMGDTDTQYF
cdr3_nt: TGTGCCAGCAGCCAAGACATGGGGGACACAGATACGCAGTATTTT
j_call: TRBJ2-3
clone_size: few
v_call: TRBV4-2
d_call: .

cdr3_aa: CASSLASKNTEAFF
cdr3_nt: TGTGCCAGCAGCTTAGCGTCCAAGAACACTGAAGCTTTCTTT
j_call: TRBJ1-1
clone_size: few
v_call: TRBV7-9
d_call: .